This T cell receptor (beta chain) was sequenced for a study of spatial heterogeneity in lung cancer. Overall study context: TCR and UMI combinations that were unique each appeared, on average, more than ten times in raw reads.

Time point of the sample: sample taken at primary tumor resection. Germline V gene sequence: CDR1 SGHVS, CDR2 FQNEAQ. The CDR3 spans 12 residues. V was cut by 4 bases and J by 12 bases, with 13 bases left in between. TCRdb independently ran MiXCR on the 5' RACE reads; one entry per CDR3 protein. The sample has about 92,000 distinct CDR3 sequences; about 12% are singletons. The chain links TRBV7-8 to TRBJ2-1; D gene uncertain. The receptor comes from a male donor with early-stage non-small cell lung cancer. The source material was PBMCs, sampled at surgery. The CDR3 bases are TGTGCCAGCAGCTCACCCACCCAGAGGCAGTTCTTC. Protein: CASSSPTQRQFF.